This is a list of T cell receptor beta chains from one sample in a study of glioma-infiltrating T cells after dendritic cell vaccination. Sequencing used immunoSEQ multiplex PCR; TCRdb keeps in-frame clones, though not all of them. In the table there are around 90,000 clones, 79% of which are singletons. Here the sequenced sample was blood, taken before dendritic cell vaccination. These TCRs come from a human donor with glioblastoma. The CDR3 runs from the conserved cysteine through the conserved F or W. D genes are given only for firm matches. Rows give clone size only sometimes, using once, few, many, or a class for an expanded clone.

clone_size	j_call	v_call	cdr3_length	d_call	cdr3_nt	cdr3_aa
few	TRBJ1-2	TRBV15	15	NA	TGTGCCACCAGCAGCCTCCTAGGGGGTTTCTATGGCTACACCTTC	CATSSLLGGFYGYTF
once	TRBJ2-1	TRBV4-1	14	TRBD1	TGCGCCAGCAGCCAACGGGACAGGAACAATGAGCAGTTCTTC	CASSQRDRNNEQFF
NA	TRBJ1-1	TRBV30	16	TRBD1	TGTGCCTGGAGGACAATATGGACAGGGGGAGGGGGATTGGCTTTCTTT	CAWRTIWTGGGGLAFF
once	TRBJ1-1	TRBV15	14	TRBD1	TGTGCCACCAGCAGAGGACAGGGGAACACTGAAGCTTTCTTT	CATSRGQGNTEAFF
NA	TRBJ1-2	TRBV27	15	NA	TGTGCCAGCAGTTTCGTGGGCTCAGCCCTCTATGGCTACACCTTC	CASSFVGSALYGYTF
NA	TRBJ1-1	TRBV9	13	NA	TGTGCCAGCAGCGTTACGGGGAACACTGAAGCTTTCTTT	CASSVTGNTEAFF
NA	TRBJ2-7	TRBV7-6	15	TRBD1	TGTGCCAGCAGCTTGAGGACAGGGGTTATTTACGAGCAGTACTTC	CASSLRTGVIYEQYF
NA	TRBJ2-7	TRBV18	12	NA	TGTGCCAGCTCTCCCGACGACATTGGGCAGTACTTC	CASSPDDIGQYF
once	TRBJ2-5	TRBV5-1	16	TRBD2	TGCGCCAGCAGCTTGGTAGCTAGCGGGGGGCAAGAGACCCAGTACTTC	CASSLVASGGQETQYF
few	TRBJ2-2	TRBV29-1	16	TRBD2	TGCAGCGCAGGGCGGAGCGGGGGCCGGGGAACCGGGGAGCTGTTTTTT	CSAGRSGGRGTGELFF
NA	TRBJ1-1	TRBV7-9	15	NA	TGTGCCAGCAGCTTACCTAACAGGGTGAACACTGAAGCTTTCTTT	CASSLPNRVNTEAFF
few	TRBJ2-2	TRBV10-3	17	TRBD1	TGTGCCATCAGTGGAAGTAGGGGACAGGGGCTGCCCGGGGAGCTGTTTTTT	CAISGSRGQGLPGELFF
few	TRBJ1-3	TRBV5-4	14	TRBD1	TGTGCCAGCAGCCTACAGGGGAATGGAAACACCATATATTTT	CASSLQGNGNTIYF
NA	TRBJ1-1	TRBV27	14	NA	TGTGCCAGCAGTTTAGAGGGGGAGAACACTGAAGCTTTCTTT	CASSLEGENTEAFF
once	TRBJ2-5	TRBV4-2	21	TRBD2	TGTGCCAGCAGCCAAGCCATCAAGCTAGGACTAGCGGGGGACCCGCAAGAGACCCAGTACTTC	CASSQAIKLGLAGDPQETQYF
once	TRBJ2-3	TRBV9	16	TRBD2	TGTGCCAGCAGCGCCAGGACTAGCGGGAGTGTAGATACGCAGTATTTT	CASSARTSGSVDTQYF
NA	TRBJ1-1	TRBV28	14	TRBD1	TGTGCCAGCAGCCAACAGGGGAGAGGAACTGAAGCTTTCTTT	CASSQQGRGTEAFF
NA	TRBJ2-2	TRBV27	20	TRBD2	TGTGCCAGCAGTTTAGGCCGGCTAGCGGGAGGAGGTGTAAACACCGGGGAGCTGTTTTTT	CASSLGRLAGGGVNTGELFF
NA	TRBJ2-2	TRBV5-1	16	TRBD1	TGCGCCAGCAGCGGGGGACAGCCATTCCTCACCGGGGAGCTGTTTTTT	CASSGGQPFLTGELFF
NA	TRBJ2-7	TRBV28	14	NA	TGTGCCAGCGGTACAGGGTGGAAAGGGGACGAGCAGTACTTC	CASGTGWKGDEQYF
NA	TRBJ2-7	TRBV29-1	12	NA	TGCAGCGTTGAAGATCGGGTCTACGAGCAGTACTTC	CSVEDRVYEQYF
NA	TRBJ2-1	TRBV19	14	NA	TGTGCCAGTAGTATAGACGGGACAACCGGGCTCGAGTTCTTC	CASSIDGTTGLEFF
few	TRBJ2-7	TRBV7-9	11	NA	TGTGCCAGCAGCTCCCTTTACGAGCAGTACTTC	CASSSLYEQYF
NA	TRBJ1-5	TRBV14	15	TRBD1	TGTGCCAGCAGCCAAGGACAGGGGAAGGGTCAGCCCCAGCATTTT	CASSQGQGKGQPQHF
NA	TRBJ1-2	TRBV27	14	NA	TGTGCCAGCAGTTCCGAACACAGGGTAGATGGCTACACCTTC	CASSSEHRVDGYTF
NA	TRBJ1-5	TRBV27	13	NA	TGTGCCAGCTCGCCCAGGGTTGGAGAGCCCCAGCATTTT	CASSPRVGEPQHF
NA	TRBJ2-1	TRBV7-2	18	TRBD2	TGTGCCAGCAGCCAGCCCCCCATCGGACTAGCGATTAGCTATGAGCAGTTCTTC	CASSQPPIGLAISYEQFF
once	TRBJ2-7	TRBV5-6	15	NA	TGTGCCAGCAGCTTGGTAGGGGTACGCTCCTACGAGCAGTACTTC	CASSLVGVRSYEQYF
once	TRBJ2-7	TRBV29-1	17	TRBD1	TGCAGCGCGAGGGGGCCGGCAGGGTCAGGAAAAAGGTACGAGCAGTACTTC	CSARGPAGSGKRYEQYF
NA	TRBJ1-1	TRBV7-3	14	NA	TGTGCCAGCAGCTTAACTTCTGGCGGCACTGAAGCTTTCTTT	CASSLTSGGTEAFF
NA	TRBJ1-2	TRBV6-1	13	TRBD1	TGTGCCAGCAAGATTACAGGGGGTGCAGGCTACACCTTC	CASKITGGAGYTF
NA	TRBJ1-1	TRBV18	16	NA	TGTGCCAGCTCACCACCGGGAGGGGCGCCGAACACTGAAGCTTTCTTT	CASSPPGGAPNTEAFF
NA	TRBJ2-7	TRBV30	14	TRBD2	TGTGCCTGGACCAGACTAGCGGGAGGGTACGAGCAGTACTTC	CAWTRLAGGYEQYF
NA	TRBJ1-5	TRBV19	13	TRBD1	TGTGCCAGTAGTGACAGGGTAGGTCAGCCCCAGCATTTT	CASSDRVGQPQHF
NA	TRBJ2-1	TRBV5-4	15	NA	TGTGCCAGCAGCTTGGATCCGAGCTCCTACAATGAGCAGTTCTTC	CASSLDPSSYNEQFF
once	TRBJ2-5	TRBV7-3	14	TRBD2	TGTGCCAGCAGCCCGGGGGGGAAAGAAGAGACCCAGTACTTC	CASSPGGKEETQYF
NA	TRBJ2-7	TRBV7-9	15	TRBD1	TGTGCCAGCAGCCCGGGACAGTATAGCTCCTACGAGCAGTACTTC	CASSPGQYSSYEQYF
once	TRBJ1-1	TRBV30	15	NA	TGTGCCTGGAGTAGGATGAGGGTACAGAACACTGAAGCTTTCTTT	CAWSRMRVQNTEAFF
NA	TRBJ1-1	TRBV14	14	TRBD1	TGTGCCAGCAGCCCTCGGACAGGGAACACTGAAGCTTTCTTT	CASSPRTGNTEAFF
NA	TRBJ1-2	TRBV7-6	14	TRBD1	TGTGCCAGCAGCTTCAGACAGGGGGCAGGTGGCTACACCTTC	CASSFRQGAGGYTF
NA	TRBJ2-5	TRBV6-5	16	TRBD2	TGTGCCAGCAGTTACGTGGGCATGGGGGGGGGAGAGACCCAGTACTTC	CASSYVGMGGGETQYF
NA	TRBJ1-1	TRBV30	11	NA	TGTGCCTGCAGGGAGAACACTGAAGCTTTCTTT	CACRENTEAFF